One sample yielded the 6 T cell receptor beta chains listed below, sequenced in a study of blood T cell repertoires in COVID-19. Method: immunoSEQ multiplex PCR; TCRdb's copy keeps in-frame clones and lacks some. The sample includes approximately 300,000 clones, around 91% seen only once; the top ten take 3.5% to 4.5%. Source material: PBMCs or T cells enriched from blood (not recorded which). These receptors all come from a woman in her late teens or twenties with acute COVID-19.

This chain connects TRBV27 to TRBJ1-1; 7 bases match TRBD1. Germline CDR1 and CDR2: MNHEY and SMNVEV (reference sequence). V was clipped by 3 bases and J by 4 bases; unmatched bases: 17. The length of the CDR3 is 18 residues. CDR3 coding DNA: TGTGCCAGCAGTTTCATCTCACCGACAGGGCGATGGGGCACTGAAGCTTTCTTT. Its translation: CASSFISPTGRWGTEAFF.

This CDR3 is CASSAQVNTEAFF. CDR3 nucleotides: TGTGCCAGCAGCGCCCAGGTGAACACTGAAGCTTTCTTT. The rearrangement links TRBV7-2 to TRBJ1-1; D gene ambiguous. Germline V gene sequence: CDR1 SGHTA, CDR2 FQGNSA. The CDR3 runs 13 residues. V was shortened by 5 bases and J by 0 bases, with 7 bases between the two germline ends.

The rearrangement links TRBV28 to TRBJ1-5; D is possibly TRBD1 (6 bases). CDR3 length: 14 amino acids. V was cut by 2 bases and J by 6 bases, with 11 bases left in between. Germline lookup yields CDR1 MDHEN and CDR2 SYDVKM. The CDR3 nucleotides are TGTGCCAGCAGTTTAGCAGGGGATGGTCAGCCCCAGCATTTT. Translated: CASSLAGDGQPQHF.

This chain uses TRBV28 with TRBJ1-5; D is unclear. The CDR3 has 16 amino acids. Looked up from germline, CDR1 is MDHEN and CDR2 is SYDVKM. V gave up 4 bases and J gave up 2 bases, with 15 bases separating them. The chain's CDR3 is CASSSALVSGNQPQHF. The CDR3 DNA reads as TGTGCCAGCAGTTCCGCCCTGGTGTCGGGCAATCAGCCCCAGCATTTT.

This chain joins TRBV7-3 and TRBJ2-7; 11 bases line up with TRBD2. This CDR3 is built from 15 residues. CDR1 and CDR2 (germline): SGHTA, FQGTGA. J gave up 2 bases and V 3 bases, and 3 bases lay outside the gene matches. This CDR3 reads CASSLGTSGTYEQYF. CDR3 bases: TGTGCCAGCAGCTTGGGGACTAGCGGAACCTACGAGCAGTACTTC. Full variable domain (rest looked up from reference TRBV7-3 and TRBJ2-7): GAGVSQTPSNKVTEKGKYVELRCDPISGHTALYWYRQSLGQGPEFLIYFQGTGAADDSGLPNDRFFAVRPEGSVSTLKIQRTERGDSAVYLCASSLGTSGTYEQYFGPGTRLTVT.

The rearrangement uses TRBV14 and TRBJ2-7; 9 bases agree with TRBD1. V gave up 4 bases and J gave up 3 bases; unmatched junction bases: 4. Germline CDR1 and CDR2: SGHDN and FVKESK. The CDR3 length is 14 residues. The CDR3 sequence: CASSPGTGYYEQYF. CDR3 coding DNA: TGTGCCAGCAGCCCCGGGACAGGGTACTACGAGCAGTACTTC.